The 23 T cell receptor beta chains listed next were all sequenced from one sample in a study of CD8 T cells in ankylosing spondylitis. Each CDR3 protein gets one entry after TCRdb re-called the 5' RACE reads with MiXCR. This table holds roughly 180,000 distinct CDR3 sequences, 9.5% to 10% found once. Material: blood, either unsorted or a sorted T cell fraction (not recorded which). The source is a female donor with ankylosing spondylitis or in good health (not recorded which).

This clonotype has more than one count but fewer than ten. This chain connects TRBV28 to TRBJ1-5; TRBD1 matches at 9 bases. With 5 bases clipped from V and 7 bases from J, the junction kept 6 bases outside the gene matches. This CDR3 spans 14 amino acids. Germline CDR1 and CDR2: MDHEN and SYDVKM. This chain's CDR3 is CASSNTGGRQPQHF. In DNA form, the CDR3 reads TGTGCCAGCAGTAACACAGGGGGCAGGCAGCCCCAGCATTTT.

J is TRBJ2-3 and V is TRBV5-6, with D possibly being TRBD2 (7 bases). Trimming left V 4 bases short and J 6 bases short, with 18 bases between. This CDR3 contains 15 residues. Germline V CDR1 and CDR2: SGHDT, YYEEEE. DNA for the CDR3: TGTGCCAGCAGCCCGGGGGGCGCATACCCCGATACGCAGTATTTT. It specifies CASSPGGAYPDTQYF.

This clonotype was counted only a few times. The gene calls are TRBV30 and TRBJ2-3; a weak D match, TRBD2 (6 bases). There are 15 residues in the CDR3. Trimming took 1 base from V and 0 from J, leaving 11 bases between them. The germline gives CDR1 GTSNPN, CDR2 SVGIG (reference sequence). The CDR3 coding sequence is TGTGCCTGGAGTGGTGGAGGGATAAGCACAGATACGCAGTATTTT. This encodes CAWSGGGISTDTQYF.

This clonotype was recorded a few times. The chain is built from TRBV6-5 and TRBJ1-2; D unresolved. CDR1 MNHEY and CDR2 SVGAGI come from the germline V gene. V lost 2 bases and J lost 8, with 12 bases in between. CDR3 length equals 13 residues. The chain's CDR3 is CASSYGQLDGYTF. CDR3 coding DNA: TGTGCCAGCAGTTACGGGCAGTTGGACGGCTACACCTTC.

This rearrangement joins TRBV29-1 to TRBJ2-2, with D hard to call. CDR1 SQVTM and CDR2 ANQGSEA come from the germline V gene. V gave up 4 bases and J gave up 0 bases, with 6 bases separating them. The CDR3 length is 13 residues. CDR3 in DNA: TGCAGCGTTGGGGCTTCGAACACCGGGGAGCTGTTTTTT. Translation gives CSVGASNTGELFF.

This chain connects TRBV12-3 or TRBV12-4 to TRBJ1-1; no clear D gene. V lost 6 bases, J lost 1 base, and 12 bases lay in between. CDR3 size: 14 residues. The CDR3 loop reads CASSNLFRNTEAFF. CDR3 nucleotides: TGTGCCAGCAGCAACCTCTTTAGGAACACTGAAGCTTTCTTT.

This clonotype has only a few counts. The chain employs TRBV27 and TRBJ2-7; D remains ambiguous. CDR3 length: 15 residues. V gave up 0 bases and J gave up 3 bases, with 12 bases separating them. Germline CDR1 is MNHEY and CDR2 is SMNVEV (reference sequence). The CDR3 sequence: CASSLSIAWNYEQYF. The CDR3, as DNA: TGTGCCAGCAGTTTATCGATAGCATGGAACTACGAGCAGTACTTC.

V and J are TRBV7-9 and TRBJ2-7, with D possibly being TRBD1 (5 bases). Trimming took off 5 bases at V and 2 bases at J, with 13 bases between the two ends. The CDR3 has 14 residues. Looked up from germline, CDR1 is SEHNR and CDR2 is FQNEAQ (reference sequence). The CDR3 bases are TGTGCCAGCAGCCGAGAGGCCAGGGCCTACGAGCAGTACTTC. It encodes CASSREARAYEQYF.

This clonotype turned up a few times. This chain joins TRBV7-9 and TRBJ1-1; D gene ambiguous. This CDR3 spans 12 amino acids. CDR1 and CDR2 from the germline V gene are SEHNR and FQNEAQ (reference sequence). Trimming cost V 6 bases and J 1 base, with 6 bases left between them. The CDR3 protein is CASSAPNTEAFF. CDR3 coding DNA: TGTGCCAGCAGTGCCCCGAACACTGAAGCTTTCTTT.

The chain carries TRBV4-3 and TRBJ2-7; the match to TRBD2 covers 9 bases. Germline V gives CDR1 LGHNA, CDR2 YSLEER. The junction had 6 bases not matched to a gene; V was cut back by 0 bases and J by 6 bases. The CDR3 has 15 amino acids. The CDR3 DNA sequence: TGCGCCAGCAGCCAAGATGCTAGCGGGGCCCTCGAGCAGTACTTC. Amino acid sequence: CASSQDASGALEQYF.

This clonotype came up a few times. J is TRBJ2-5 and V is TRBV5-6; a possible D gene is TRBD2 (5 bases). This CDR3 is 15 amino acids long. Germline values: CDR1 SGHDT, CDR2 YYEEEE. V was trimmed by 3 bases and J by 3 bases, leaving 15 bases between them. In DNA, the CDR3 is TGTGCCAGCAGCTCAGAGTATTGGGGAGAAGAGACCCAGTACTTC. Translated: CASSSEYWGEETQYF.

This clonotype was found a few times. The chain employs TRBV5-6 and TRBJ1-2; D remains ambiguous. Trimming took 2 bases from V and 6 from J, leaving 11 bases between them. Germline V CDR1 and CDR2: SGHDT, YYEEEE. CDR3 length equals 13 residues. The CDR3, as DNA: TGTGCCAGCAGCTTTATCCCTAAGGATGGCTACACCTTC. Translated, it gives CASSFIPKDGYTF.

This clonotype has a handful of counts. This sequence joins TRBV12-5 and TRBJ2-3; D not resolved. The CDR3 contains 13 residues. The germline V and J ends were trimmed by 4 bases and 4 bases, with 9 bases remaining between them. Germline CDR1 LGHNT, CDR2 FRNRAP. Here the CDR3 DNA reads TGTGCTAGTGGTTACCAGGCGTCAGATACGCAGTATTTT. Encoded protein: CASGYQASDTQYF.

This clonotype was observed a few times. The chain recombines TRBV27 with TRBJ1-1, with D possibly matching TRBD1 (5 bases). Germline V CDR1 and CDR2: MNHEY, SMNVEV (reference sequence). The CDR3 has 13 residues. The germline V and J ends were trimmed by 6 bases and 7 bases, with 15 bases remaining between them. The CDR3 coding sequence is TGTGCCAGCAGCCCTTGGCCGGGGGGTGAAGCTTTCTTT. Its protein product is CASSPWPGGEAFF.

The chain's CDR3 is CASSNRASDEKLFF. The CDR3 DNA reads as TGTGCCAGCAGCAACAGGGCATCGGATGAAAAACTGTTTTTT. The J gene is TRBJ1-4, the V gene TRBV28, with D maybe TRBD1 (6 bases). Germline V lookup: CDR1 MDHEN, CDR2 SYDVKM. The CDR3 loop spans 14 amino acids. V lost 6 bases to trimming and J lost 6 bases, with 14 bases between them. The whole variable domain, remainder taken from reference TRBV28 and TRBJ1-4, is DVKVTQSSRYLVKRTGEKVFLECVQDMDHENMFWYRQDPGLGLRLIYFSYDVKMKEKGDIPEGYSVSREKKERFSLILESASTNQTSMYLCASSNRASDEKLFFGSGTQLSVL.

This clonotype has only a few counts. The rearrangement joins TRBV7-2 to TRBJ2-7, with 14 bases fitting TRBD2. The germline V gene has CDR1 SGHTA and CDR2 FQGNSA. J lost 3 bases, V lost 5 bases, and 9 bases had no gene match. This CDR3 contains 17 residues. The CDR3 DNA sequence: TGTGCCAGCAGCAAAGGGACTAGCGGGAGCTCAATCTACGAGCAGTACTTC. Encoded protein: CASSKGTSGSSIYEQYF.

The chain combines TRBV30 with TRBJ1-2; no clear D. Germline V CDR1 and CDR2: GTSNPN, SVGIG (reference sequence). Trimming removed 1 base from V and 8 bases from J, with 8 bases in between. The CDR3 extends over 11 amino acids. Here the CDR3 DNA reads TGTGCCTGGAGTGAGGGAGGCGGCTACACCTTC. Translation: CAWSEGGGYTF.

This clonotype was counted at least ten times. The junction and the germline gene differ at one end; a read error may be behind it. The chain uses TRBV6-5 and TRBJ2-3; D is possibly TRBD2 (5 bases). The CDR3 spans 13 residues. Germline CDR1 is MNHEY and CDR2 is SVGAGI. The CDR3 DNA sequence: TGTGCCAGCAGTGACTCTGTCCGGGGTACGCAGTATTTT. Protein sequence: CASSDSVRGTQYF.

In this sample, this clonotype turned up many times. The chain uses TRBV4-2 and TRBJ2-7; perhaps TRBD2 as D (5 bases). There are 15 residues in the CDR3. V lost 7 bases, J lost 3 bases, and 19 bases lay in between. The germline V gene encodes CDR1 LGHNA and CDR2 YNFKEQ. The CDR3 is CASTTSRGSGYEQYF. The CDR3 DNA sequence: TGTGCCAGCACCACCTCTCGGGGTTCTGGCTACGAGCAGTACTTC.

The rearrangement joins TRBV27 to TRBJ2-7, with D perhaps TRBD2 (6 bases). The CDR3 runs 16 residues. V lost 3 bases, J lost 2 bases, and 17 bases lay in between. Germline values: CDR1 MNHEY, CDR2 SMNVEV (reference sequence). The CDR3 region is CASSFLIVGTPYEQYF. CDR3 in DNA: TGTGCCAGCAGTTTCCTAATAGTTGGGACTCCCTACGAGCAGTACTTC.

Here the CDR3 reads CASSVEESGHRTDTQYF. For the CDR3, the DNA is TGTGCCAGCAGCGTAGAAGAATCGGGACACCGCACAGATACGCAGTATTTT. The chain carries TRBV9 and TRBJ2-3; TRBD1 is a possible D gene (6 bases). V dropped 0 bases and J dropped 1 base, with 15 bases sitting between them. CDR1 SGDLS and CDR2 YYNGEE come from the germline V gene. There are 17 residues in the CDR3.

This clonotype was found a few times. V is TRBV5-1 and J is TRBJ2-5; unclear D gene. V lost 0 bases and J 4 bases, leaving 13 bases between the germline ends. This CDR3 is 15 amino acids long. Germline values: CDR1 SGHRS, CDR2 YFSETQ. The chain's CDR3 is CASSLEVPQRETQYF. The CDR3 region has the DNA TGCGCCAGCAGCTTGGAGGTCCCTCAACGAGAGACCCAGTACTTC.

The sample holds one count of this clonotype. The chain uses TRBV5-4 and TRBJ2-7; 8 bases align to TRBD2. CDR3 size: 13 residues. V lost 6 bases, J lost 2 bases, and 4 bases stayed unmatched. Germline V lookup: CDR1 SGHNT, CDR2 YYREEE (reference sequence). In nucleotides, the CDR3 is TGTGCCAGCACCGGGGGGGGAACCTACGAGCAGTACTTC. Translation: CASTGGGTYEQYF.